Below are 5 T cell receptor beta chains sequenced from a single sample in a study of Graves' ophthalmopathy and Graves' hyperthyroidism. Amplification from RNA transcripts yielded the TCR beta CDR3 regions. Scientists carried out first-round RT-PCR using HTBI primers and then a second-round multiplex PCR. TCRdb called the multiplex PCR reads again in MiXCR, with one record for every CDR3 protein. Of a few hundred thousand distinct CDR3 sequences in the sample, around 20% were seen once. Sequenced input: peripheral blood. These receptors all come from a young woman with stable Graves' hyperthyroidism.

This clonotype was seen ten or more times. The genes are TRBV6-2 or TRBV6-3 and TRBJ2-7, with D possibly matching TRBD2 (5 bases). This CDR3 spans 18 amino acids. The germline gives CDR1 MNHEY, CDR2 SVGEGT. The V and J ends lost 0 bases and 4 bases respectively, with 22 bases between them. The CDR3 is CASSYSKALSSREYEQYF. CDR3 in DNA: TGTGCCAGCAGTTACTCGAAAGCTTTGTCCTCGAGGGAATACGAGCAGTACTTC.

This clonotype showed up many times. The chain employs TRBV6-1 and TRBJ1-1; D gene ambiguous. V lost 8 bases and J lost 7, with 14 bases in between. The CDR3 contains 12 residues. In germline, CDR1 is MNHNS, CDR2 SASEGT. The CDR3 region has the DNA TGTGCCAGCTCGTCGGTGACGGATGAAGCTTTCTTT. It yields the protein CASSSVTDEAFF.

This clonotype was observed many times. This chain joins TRBV7-6 and TRBJ2-7, with TRBD1 matching over 7 bases. Trimming at V came to 5 bases and at J to 4 bases, leaving 14 bases not matched to a gene. The CDR3 has 16 amino acids. The germline V gene encodes CDR1 SGHVS and CDR2 FNYEAQ. DNA of the CDR3: TGTGCCAGCAGCGACAGATTAGCAGGGGGTTCTTACGAGCAGTACTTC. This translates into CASSDRLAGGSYEQYF. Supplemented by reference TRBV7-6 and TRBJ2-7, the full variable domain reads GAGVSQSPRYKVTKRGQDVALRCDPISGHVSLYWYRQALGQGPEFLTYFNYEAQQDKSGLPNDRFSAERPEGSISTLTIQRTEQRDSAMYRCASSDRLAGGSYEQYFGPGTRLTVT.

This clonotype appeared many times. This sequence joins TRBV12-3 or TRBV12-4 and TRBJ1-1, with D uncertain. The V and J ends lost 6 bases and 4 bases respectively, with 15 bases between them. This CDR3 spans 14 amino acids. The CDR3 nucleotides read TGTGCCAGCAGCCACTCTGGGCCGAGCACTGAAGCTTTCTTT. Amino acid sequence: CASSHSGPSTEAFF.

This clonotype was seen more than once but under ten times. Here the CDR3 reads CASSLVRGSYNEQFF. The CDR3 DNA reads as TGTGCCAGCAGCTTAGTTCGGGGCTCCTACAATGAGCAGTTCTTC. This chain joins TRBV11-2 and TRBJ2-1, with D possibly TRBD2 on 5 matching bases. Trimming removed 1 base at V and 0 bases at J, with 7 bases between. The CDR3 has 15 residues. Germline CDR1 is SGHAT and CDR2 is FQNNGV.